These 6 T cell receptor beta chains were sequenced from one sample in a study of T cells after yellow fever vaccination. TCRdb passed the 5' RACE reads through MiXCR, listing each CDR3 protein once. The repertoire holds under 25,000 distinct CDR3 sequences, with roughly 5% as singletons. Here the sequenced sample was PBMCs, either bulk or a sorted T-cell subset (CD4+, CD8+, memory, or dextramer-sorted; not recorded which), taken roughly 46 days after the first yellow fever vaccination. These receptor sequences come from a man aged 18 to 30 who received the YFV17D yellow fever vaccine.

This clonotype was detected many times. The J gene is TRBJ2-3, the V gene TRBV5-1; D not resolved. CDR1 is SGHRS and CDR2 is YFSETQ in the germline V gene. The CDR3 consists of 16 residues. V was pared by 3 bases and J by 4 bases, with 18 bases between. CDR3 sequence reads: CASSSRISTPPDTQYF. The CDR3 nucleotides read TGCGCCAGCAGCTCCCGGATATCGACGCCGCCAGATACGCAGTATTTT.

This clonotype was counted at least ten times. V usage is TRBV13 and J usage is TRBJ2-6; D not resolved. The CDR3 is 18 amino acids. Trimming removed 7 bases at V and 2 bases at J, with 21 bases between. Per germline, CDR1 PRHDT and CDR2 FYEKMQ (reference sequence). The CDR3 nucleotides are TGTGCCAGCACCAAGTCCTCGAACATGGTCCCTGGGGCCAACGTCCTGACTTTC. Amino acids: CASTKSSNMVPGANVLTF.

On this clonotype: A much larger clonotype is one base distant, so this may be a read error. The rearrangement uses TRBV6-1 and TRBJ2-3; 10 nucleotides agree with TRBD2. Germline assignment: CDR1 MNHNS and CDR2 SASEGT. This CDR3 region has 15 residues. The CDR3 nucleotides are TGTGCCAGCAGCCCCAGCGGGGGGGTAGTAAATACGCGGTATTTT. This translates into CASSPSGGVVNTRYF.

This clonotype was picked up many times. V and J are TRBV12-3 or TRBV12-4 and TRBJ1-1, with D possibly matching TRBD1 (5 bases). V was trimmed by 7 bases and J by 0 bases, leaving 15 bases between them. This CDR3 is built from 15 residues. The DNA of the CDR3 is TGTGCCAGCACGTTTAGTGGGGCATTGAACACTGAAGCTTTCTTT. This gives the protein CASTFSGALNTEAFF.

About this clonotype itself: This may stem from a read error, because a much larger clone lies one nucleotide away. This chain uses TRBV30 with TRBJ1-5; D might be TRBD1 (6 bases). The CDR3 spans 13 residues. Germline V CDR1 and CDR2: GTSNPN, SVGIG (reference sequence). CDR3 in DNA: TGTGCCTGGGAGCCTGGGACAAATCAGACCCAGCATTTT. Amino acid sequence: CAWEPGTNQTQHF.

This clonotype was detected many times. V usage is TRBV4-3 and J usage is TRBJ1-6, with 9 bases identical to TRBD1. V lost 0 bases and J lost 10; bases outside the gene matches: 7. Germline V CDR1 and CDR2: LGHNA, YSLEER. This CDR3 has 16 residues. CDR3 nucleotide sequence: TGCGCCAGCAGCCAAGAGGGGGGACAGGGAAACTCACCCCTCCACTTT. Amino acids: CASSQEGGQGNSPLHF.